The 24 T cell receptor beta chains below come from one sample, sequenced in a study of blood T cell repertoires in COVID-19. The method was immunoSEQ multiplex PCR; TCRdb's version includes in-frame clones alone and lacks a portion of them. The sample has 130,000 to 150,000 clones; approximately 91% are singletons. Input material: peripheral blood. Receptors were obtained from a man between 65 and 85 years old with acute or convalescent COVID-19.

V and J are TRBV6-6 and TRBJ2-5; D is unresolved. The CDR3 runs 15 residues. Germline V lookup: CDR1 MNHNY, CDR2 SVGAGI (reference sequence). Trimming took off 0 bases at V and 4 bases at J, with 12 bases between the two ends. The CDR3 loop reads CASSYSTPLGETQYF. DNA for the CDR3: TGTGCCAGCAGTTACTCGACTCCACTGGGAGAGACCCAGTACTTC.

This clone has just one count. The chain uses TRBV7-9 and TRBJ1-5, with 9 bases matching TRBD1. The CDR3 loop spans 15 amino acids. Germline V lookup: CDR1 SEHNR, CDR2 FQNEAQ (reference sequence). V lost 5 bases to trimming and J lost 5 bases; unmatched junction nucleotides: 7. In DNA, the CDR3 is TGTGCCAGCAGCCGTACTGGACAGGGGTATCAGCCCCAGCATTTT. It yields the protein CASSRTGQGYQPQHF.

This clone came up a few times. This sequence joins TRBV28 and TRBJ2-1; D is perhaps TRBD1 (5 bases). CDR1 is MDHEN and CDR2 is SYDVKM in the germline V gene. This CDR3 has 20 amino acids. Trimming cost V 3 bases and J 12 bases, with 36 bases left between them. The CDR3 coding sequence is TGTGCCAGCAGTTTTTTTCTCCTACTCCAGACAGAAGAGCGCAGTGATGGGCAGTTCTTC. This gives the protein CASSFFLLLQTEERSDGQFF. Full variable domain (outside the CDR3, taken from reference TRBV28 and TRBJ2-1): DVKVTQSSRYLVKRTGEKVFLECVQDMDHENMFWYRQDPGLGLRLIYFSYDVKMKEKGDIPEGYSVSREKKERFSLILESASTNQTSMYLCASSFFLLLQTEERSDGQFFGPGTRLTVL.

V and J are TRBV1 and TRBJ2-2; the listed D gene, TRBD1, was not tested against the DNA. TRBV1 is reported as a pseudogene. The CDR3 has 15 residues. Here the CDR3 reads CTSSQGQVYTGELFF. The DNA of the CDR3 is TGCACCAGCAGCCAAGGACAGGTTTACACCGGGGAGCTGTTTTTT.

The V call is TRBV6-1, the J call TRBJ2-7, with D perhaps TRBD1 (5 bases). The CDR3 is 13 residues long. The germline CDR1 and CDR2 sequences are MNHNS and SASEGT. The V gene lost 2 bases and the J gene lost 6 bases, with 11 bases spanning the gap. CDR3 in DNA: TGTGCCAGCAGTGAATCCGGCAGGGTCGAGCAGTACTTC. Protein product: CASSESGRVEQYF.

J is TRBJ1-2 and V is TRBV5-1; 9 nucleotides line up with TRBD1. Losses at the gene ends were 6 bases for V and 4 bases for J; bases not matched to a gene: 10. Germline V lookup: CDR1 SGHRS, CDR2 YFSETQ. This CDR3 spans 15 amino acids. The chain's CDR3 is CASIPGTGGGYGYTF. DNA of the CDR3: TGCGCCAGCATTCCGGGAACAGGGGGCGGCTATGGCTACACCTTC.

This chain links TRBV28 with TRBJ1-5; D is perhaps TRBD1 (5 bases). V lost 4 bases and J lost 0, with 10 bases in between. Germline assignment: CDR1 MDHEN and CDR2 SYDVKM. The CDR3 has 15 residues. This CDR3 reads CASSWGGDSNQPQHF. The CDR3 DNA sequence: TGTGCCAGCAGTTGGGGGGGAGATAGCAATCAGCCCCAGCATTTT.

The J gene is TRBJ2-1, the V gene TRBV5-1; 13 nucleotides agree with TRBD2. This CDR3 is built from 15 residues. V lost 4 bases to trimming and J lost 4 bases; unmatched junction nucleotides: 2. The germline gives CDR1 SGHRS, CDR2 YFSETQ. CDR3 DNA: TGCGCCAGCAGCGAGACTAGCGGGGGGTACAATGAGCAGTTCTTC. It yields the protein CASSETSGGYNEQFF.

The chain carries TRBV7-3 and TRBJ2-2, with TRBD1 matching over 7 bases. The CDR3 has 15 residues. Germline CDR1 is SGHTA and CDR2 is FQGTGA. Trimming cost V 4 bases and J 4 bases; bases outside gene matches: 6. CDR3 sequence: CASSYGQASTGELFF. In DNA form, the CDR3 reads TGTGCCAGCAGCTATGGACAGGCGAGCACCGGGGAGCTGTTTTTT. Complete variable domain (other parts from reference TRBV7-3 and TRBJ2-2): GAGVSQTPSNKVTEKGKYVELRCDPISGHTALYWYRQSLGQGPEFLIYFQGTGAADDSGLPNDRFFAVRPEGSVSTLKIQRTERGDSAVYLCASSYGQASTGELFFGEGSRLTVL.

This chain uses TRBV18 with TRBJ2-1, with D perhaps matching TRBD1 (6 bases). V was clipped by 2 bases and J by 2 bases, with 7 bases between them. CDR1 and CDR2 (germline): KGHSH, LQKENI. The CDR3 extends over 14 amino acids. For the CDR3, the DNA is TGTGCCAGCTCACCAACAGGGACCTACAATGAGCAGTTCTTC. It encodes CASSPTGTYNEQFF.

The chain combines TRBV30 with TRBJ1-1, with unresolved D. The V and J ends lost 0 bases and 3 bases respectively, with 8 bases between them. Germline V gene data show CDR1 as GTSNPN and CDR2 as SVGIG (reference sequence). This CDR3 is built from 13 residues. The CDR3 region is CAWSVRGDTEAFF. The CDR3 DNA is TGTGCCTGGAGTGTACGCGGGGACACTGAAGCTTTCTTT.

The chain combines TRBV10-2 with TRBJ1-5; weak D call: TRBD1 (6 bases). Looked up from germline, CDR1 is WSHSY and CDR2 is SAAADI. Trimming cost V 8 bases and J 3 bases, with 11 bases left between them. The CDR3 spans 13 residues. This chain's CDR3 is CASRSGDNQPQHF. The CDR3 DNA reads TGCGCCAGCCGGTCAGGGGACAATCAGCCCCAGCATTTT.

The rearrangement joins TRBV30 to TRBJ1-2; no clear D gene. The germline V gene encodes CDR1 GTSNPN and CDR2 SVGIG (reference sequence). CDR3 size: 15 residues. The germline V and J ends were trimmed by 0 bases and 7 bases, with 18 bases remaining between them. The CDR3 loop reads CAWSVRGYGHSGYTF. As DNA, the CDR3 is TGTGCCTGGAGTGTACGGGGTTACGGCCACTCTGGCTACACCTTC.

The rearrangement uses TRBV7-9 and TRBJ1-4; the D is unclear. V was cut by 5 bases and J by 2 bases, with 21 bases left in between. CDR3 length: 18 amino acids. The germline CDR1 and CDR2 sequences are SEHNR and FQNEAQ (reference sequence). The CDR3 DNA sequence: TGTGCCAGCAGCACGGGCCCGGGGTCTTGGGCGACTAATGAAAAACTGTTTTTT. Residues: CASSTGPGSWATNEKLFF.

This chain uses TRBV19 with TRBJ2-7; TRBD1 might be the D (6 bases). CDR1 is LNHDA and CDR2 is SQIVND in the germline V gene (reference sequence). Trimming pared 5 bases from V and 1 base from J, leaving 15 bases between. This CDR3 comprises 15 residues. CDR3: CASSFRQASSYEQYF. In nucleotides, the CDR3 is TGTGCCAGTAGTTTCCGACAGGCCTCGTCCTACGAGCAGTACTTC.

The rearrangement uses TRBV6-2 or TRBV6-3 and TRBJ2-3; 7 bases are shared with TRBD2. CDR1 and CDR2 (germline): MNHEY, SVGEGT. This CDR3 region has 16 residues. V trimming: 2 bases; J trimming: 1 base; junction bases outside the gene matches: 6. CDR3 in amino acids: CASSYGRGRGTDTQYF. The CDR3 region has the DNA TGTGCCAGCAGTTACGGGAGGGGTCGGGGCACAGATACGCAGTATTTT.

In its sample, this clone was seen once. The chain recombines TRBV6-5 with TRBJ2-7; TRBD1 agrees at 7 bases. V shed 5 bases and J 1 base; nucleotides not matched to a gene: 8. The CDR3 runs to 15 residues. Germline V CDR1 and CDR2: MNHEY, SVGAGI. The CDR3 sequence: CASSPTGVVSYEQYF. As DNA, the CDR3 is TGTGCCAGCAGTCCAACAGGGGTAGTATCCTACGAGCAGTACTTC.

V and J are TRBV12-3 or TRBV12-4 and TRBJ1-2; perhaps TRBD1 as D (6 bases). The CDR3 consists of 13 residues. The V end was cut by 1 base, the J end by 4 bases, with 7 bases between. The CDR3 DNA reads TGTGCCAGCAGTTTAGGACAGGCCTATGGCTACACCTTC. Translation gives CASSLGQAYGYTF.

The gene calls are TRBV6-5 and TRBJ2-5; perhaps TRBD1 as D (6 bases). Deletions cut 5 bases from V and 1 base from J, with 8 bases between. The CDR3 sequence is 13 residues long. Germline-derived CDR1 and CDR2 are MNHEY and SVGAGI. The CDR3 loop is CASSTDSQETQYF. The CDR3 DNA follows: TGTGCCAGCAGTACGGACAGCCAAGAGACCCAGTACTTC.

The chain combines TRBV2 with TRBJ2-3; 11 bases align to TRBD2. Looked up from germline, CDR1 is SNHLY and CDR2 is FYNNEI. The CDR3 consists of 17 residues. V gave up 7 bases and J gave up 6 bases; unmatched junction bases: 15. CDR3 sequence (DNA): TGTGCCAGCACCAAAAGTAGCGGGGGGGATTATTGGGATACGCAGTATTTT. Residues: CASTKSSGGDYWDTQYF.

The V and J genes are TRBV19 and TRBJ2-3; 7 bases match TRBD2. This CDR3 spans 14 amino acids. The germline V gene has CDR1 LNHDA and CDR2 SQIVND (reference sequence). The V segment lost 3 bases and the J segment 2 bases; nucleotides outside the gene matches: 2. As DNA, the CDR3 is TGTGCCAGTAGTATGGGACTAACCACAGATACGCAGTATTTT. This encodes CASSMGLTTDTQYF.

CDR3 sequence (DNA): TGTGCCAGCAGCTTACAGGGGGCGCTTAGCTATGGCTACACCTTC. Its translation: CASSLQGALSYGYTF. V is TRBV11-2 and J is TRBJ1-2; 8 nucleotides align to TRBD1. V dropped 2 bases and J dropped 4; count of bases not matched to a gene: 6. Germline V gives CDR1 SGHAT, CDR2 FQNNGV. The CDR3 spans 15 residues.

The chain is built from TRBV3-1 (or the pseudogene TRBV3-2) and TRBJ1-1; 11 bases align to TRBD1. Germline V gene lookup returns CDR1 LGHDT and CDR2 YNNKEL (reference sequence). There are 15 residues in the CDR3. V dropped 1 base and J dropped 6; count of bases not matched to a gene: 4. The CDR3 sequence is CASSQAGTGGAEAFF. CDR3 in DNA: TGTGCCAGCAGCCAAGCCGGGACAGGGGGGGCTGAAGCTTTCTTT.

The rearrangement links TRBV28 to TRBJ2-1; unclear D gene. The V end lost 1 base, the J end lost 5 bases, and 12 bases lay between the germline ends. The germline V gene has CDR1 MDHEN and CDR2 SYDVKM. The length of the CDR3 is 15 residues. CDR3 loop: CASSLSKDWDNEQFF. The CDR3 nucleotides read TGTGCCAGCAGTTTATCCAAAGACTGGGACAATGAGCAGTTCTTC.